This T cell receptor beta chain appears in the sequencing data of a study of blood T cell repertoires in COVID-19. Overall study: T cells, B-cell-depleted T cells, or PBMCs supplied cDNA or gDNA.

The repertoire was sequenced with immunoSEQ multiplex PCR; TCRdb's copy has only in-frame clones and lacks some. The data contain over 250,000 clones, around 90% of them singletons. Among Cohort 3 donors, those recovered had two negative PCRs, clearance, or symptom resolution. Germline loops: CDR1 SGHTA, CDR2 FQGNSA. Trimming took 1 base from V and 6 from J, leaving 9 bases between them. This CDR3 is 13 amino acids long. The chain uses TRBV7-2 and TRBJ1-1; D is unresolved. The sequencing input was PBMCs or T cells enriched from blood (not recorded which). The clonotype comes from a woman in her 30s who had recovered from COVID-19. The CDR3, as DNA: TGTGCCAGCAGCTTAGTGGGCTACGCTGAAGCTTTCTTT. Translating gives CASSLVGYAEAFF.